One sample yielded the 2 T cell receptor beta chains listed below, sequenced in a study of T-cell memory formation after mild COVID-19. TCRdb redid the calling of the 5' RACE reads with MiXCR, one entry per CDR3 protein. The sample includes roughly 250,000 distinct CDR3 sequences, about 17% seen only once; the top ten take about 3.5%. Sequenced: PBMCs or a T cell subset sorted from them (not recorded which). The receptor source for this set is a man aged 18-30 years who had mild COVID-19 (a few samples of this study predate the infection). Cell type and time point are not known.

This clonotype was counted only a few times. The chain is built from TRBV6-1 and TRBJ1-2; no firm D call. CDR1 and CDR2 from the germline V gene are MNHNS and SASEGT. This CDR3 spans 13 amino acids. V was trimmed by 4 bases and J by 7 bases, leaving 13 bases between them. As DNA, the CDR3 is TGTGCCAGCAGTGCCAATGCTGGGATTGGCTACACCTTC. It translates to CASSANAGIGYTF.

This clonotype was seen only a few times. The chain recombines TRBV7-3 with TRBJ1-1, with 7 bases aligning to TRBD1. V was pared by 6 bases and J by 4 bases, with 5 bases of the junction left unmatched. In germline, CDR1 is SGHTA, CDR2 FQGTGA. CDR3 size: 13 residues. CDR3: CASSQGQATEAFF. The DNA of the CDR3 is TGTGCCAGCAGTCAAGGACAGGCCACTGAAGCTTTCTTT.